This TCR beta chain was obtained from a study of T cells in localized non-small cell lung cancer. General study results and limits: Adjacent lung was found to contain a median about 50 of the top 100 tumor clones. Maximal T cell clonality occurred in uninvolved adjacent lung, with tumor ranking below it. Prolonged overall survival went with higher T cell density in the blood. Sequencing, confined to only one tumor region, leaves heterogeneity possible.

The CDR3 is made up of 16 amino acids. Germline values: CDR1 PRHDT, CDR2 FYEKMQ (reference sequence). Trimming removed 0 bases at V and 1 base at J, with 11 bases between. TCRdb's copy holds only in-frame clones and misses some; the assay was immunoSEQ multiplex PCR. The table includes around 70,000 clones, approximately 84% detected once. On this clone itself: Its target is unknown.

The chain couples TRBV13 to TRBJ2-3; weak D call: TRBD2 (6 bases). This clonotype originated in a female donor at least 60 years old with stage I lung adenocarcinoma. The source material was peripheral blood, sampled before any cancer treatment. The CDR3 DNA reads TGTGCCAGCAGCTTAGGCGGGAGTGGGGGCACAGATACGCAGTATTTT. Encoded protein: CASSLGGSGGTDTQYF.